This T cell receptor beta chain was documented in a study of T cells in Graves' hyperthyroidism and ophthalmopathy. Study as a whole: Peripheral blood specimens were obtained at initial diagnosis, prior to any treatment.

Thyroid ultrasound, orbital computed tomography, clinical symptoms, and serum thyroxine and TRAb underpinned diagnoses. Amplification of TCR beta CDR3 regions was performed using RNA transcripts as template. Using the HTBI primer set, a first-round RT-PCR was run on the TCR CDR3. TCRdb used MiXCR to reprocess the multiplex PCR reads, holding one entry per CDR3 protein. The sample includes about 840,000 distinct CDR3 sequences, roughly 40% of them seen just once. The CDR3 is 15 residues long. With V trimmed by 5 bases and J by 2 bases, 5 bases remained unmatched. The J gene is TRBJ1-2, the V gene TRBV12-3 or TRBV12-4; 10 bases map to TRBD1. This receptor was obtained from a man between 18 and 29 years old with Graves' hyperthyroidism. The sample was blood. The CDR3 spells CASSTPGQGNYGYTF. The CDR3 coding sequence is TGTGCCAGCAGTACCCCGGGACAGGGGAACTATGGCTACACCTTC.